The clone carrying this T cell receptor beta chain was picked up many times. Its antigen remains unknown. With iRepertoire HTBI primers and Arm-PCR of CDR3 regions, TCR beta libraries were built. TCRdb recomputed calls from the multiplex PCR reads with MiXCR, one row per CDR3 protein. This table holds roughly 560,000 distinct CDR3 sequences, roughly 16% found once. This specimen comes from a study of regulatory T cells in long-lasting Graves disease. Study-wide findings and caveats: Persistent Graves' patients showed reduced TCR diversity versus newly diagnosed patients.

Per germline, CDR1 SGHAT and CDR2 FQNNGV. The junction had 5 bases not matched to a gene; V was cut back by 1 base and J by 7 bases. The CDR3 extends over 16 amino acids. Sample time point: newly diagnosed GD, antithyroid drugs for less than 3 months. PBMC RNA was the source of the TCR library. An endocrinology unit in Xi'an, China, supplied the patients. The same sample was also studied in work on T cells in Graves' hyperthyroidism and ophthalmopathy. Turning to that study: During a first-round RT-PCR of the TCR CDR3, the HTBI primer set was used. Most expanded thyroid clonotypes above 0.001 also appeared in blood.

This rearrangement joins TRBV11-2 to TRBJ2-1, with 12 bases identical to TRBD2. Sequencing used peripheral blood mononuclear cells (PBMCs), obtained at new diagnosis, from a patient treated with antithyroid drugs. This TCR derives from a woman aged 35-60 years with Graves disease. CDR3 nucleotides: TGTGCCAGCAGCTTAGGATGGACTAGCGGGGCAAATGAGCAGTTCTTC. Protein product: CASSLGWTSGANEQFF.